This T cell receptor (beta chain) was recorded in a study of response to subunit inactivated influenza vaccine. Notes on the study in general: The study's authors posited that every seasonal influenza vaccination enlists few new T cells.

V was clipped by 4 bases and J by 5 bases, with 13 bases between them. The CDR3 totals 14 residues. Germline V gives CDR1 SGHKS, CDR2 YYEKEE (reference sequence). MiXCR, applied by TCRdb to the RT-PCR reads, yields one record per CDR3 protein. The table shows hundreds of thousands of distinct CDR3 sequences, with about 25% occurring only once. This clonotype was seen only a few times. Its antigen is not identified. The material was CD4+ T cells sorted from PBMCs, obtained 5 to 6 days after vaccination. This chain links TRBV5-5 with TRBJ1-5, with D possibly TRBD1 on 6 matching bases. The receptor was isolated from a man aged 50 to 60 who received an inactivated influenza vaccine. The CDR3 coding sequence is TGTGCCAGCAGCCCTGGGACAAGGGATCAGCCCCAGCATTTT. Translation: CASSPGTRDQPQHF. Full variable domain (remainder filled in from reference TRBV5-5 and TRBJ1-5): DAGVTQSPTHLIKTRGQQVTLRCSPISGHKSVSWYQQVLGQGPQFIFQYYEKEERGRGNFPDRFSARQFPNYSSELNVNALLLGDSALYLCASSPGTRDQPQHFGDGTRLSIL.